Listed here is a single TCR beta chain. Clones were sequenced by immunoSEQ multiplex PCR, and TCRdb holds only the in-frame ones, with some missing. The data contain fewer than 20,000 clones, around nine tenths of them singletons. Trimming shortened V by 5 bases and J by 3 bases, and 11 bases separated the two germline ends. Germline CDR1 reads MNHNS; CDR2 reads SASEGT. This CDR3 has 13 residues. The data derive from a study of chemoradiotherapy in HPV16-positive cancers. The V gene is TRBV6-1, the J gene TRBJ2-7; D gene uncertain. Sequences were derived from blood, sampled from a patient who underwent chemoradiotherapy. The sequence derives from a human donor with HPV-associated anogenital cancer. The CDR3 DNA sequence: TGTGCCAGCAGTTTACACCCCCTCTACGAGCAGTACTTC. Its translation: CASSLHPLYEQYF.